These 18 T cell receptor beta chains were all obtained from the same sample, sequenced in a study of OX40 agonist ivuxolimab in advanced cancers. Using immunoSEQ multiplex PCR, the repertoire was profiled, and TCRdb retains in-frame clones only, with some absent. The sample consists of around 56,000 clones, roughly 83% of them appearing once. Sequenced here: CD4+ or CD8+ T cells sorted from blood, sampled in a trial of the OX40 agonist ivuxolimab. These receptors all stem from an adult with an advanced solid tumor such as melanoma, head and neck, liver or kidney cancer.

The V and J genes are TRBV7-9 and TRBJ2-3, with 11 bases matching TRBD2. Per the germline V gene, CDR1 is SEHNR and CDR2 is FQNEAQ (reference sequence). Losses at the gene ends were 4 bases for V and 5 bases for J; bases not matched to a gene: 2. There are 14 residues in the CDR3. The CDR3 nucleotides read TGTGCCAGCAGCTACGGGACTAGCGGAGATACGCAGTATTTT. Translation: CASSYGTSGDTQYF. Together with reference TRBV7-9 and TRBJ2-3, the CDR3 gives the full variable domain: DTGVSQNPRHKITKRGQNVTFRCDPISEHNRLYWYRQTLGQGPEFLTYFQNEAQLEKSRLLSDRFSAERPKGSFSTLEIQRTEQGDSAMYLCASSYGTSGDTQYFGPGTRLTVL.

The V call is TRBV29-1, the J call TRBJ2-3; D may be TRBD2 (5 bases). The CDR3 covers 12 residues. V was clipped by 2 bases and J by 3 bases, with 6 bases between them. CDR1 and CDR2 (germline): SQVTM, ANQGSEA. The CDR3 DNA follows: TGCAGCGTTGAACTAGCAACAGATACGCAGTATTTT. Its translation is CSVELATDTQYF.

This chain links TRBV5-4 with TRBJ2-3; possibly TRBD1 for D (6 bases). CDR1 is SGHNT and CDR2 is YYREEE in the germline V gene (reference sequence). V was cut by 5 bases and J by 2 bases, with 15 bases left in between. CDR3 length equals 15 residues. CDR3 residues: CASSLSQGTTDTQYF. DNA for the CDR3: TGTGCCAGCAGTCTTTCCCAGGGGACCACAGATACGCAGTATTTT.

The V gene is TRBV11-3, the J gene TRBJ1-2; D remains unclear. The ends were cut back, 4 bases at V and 10 bases at J, with 13 bases in the middle. Germline CDR1 is SGHNT and CDR2 is YENEEA. The CDR3 is 12 residues long. This CDR3 reads CASSSDNRVYTF. CDR3 bases: TGTGCCAGCAGCTCAGATAACAGAGTCTACACCTTC. Full variable domain (outside the CDR3, taken from reference TRBV11-3 and TRBJ1-2): EAGVVQSPRYKIIEKKQPVAFWCNPISGHNTLYWYLQNLGQGPELLIRYENEEAVDDSQLPKDRFSAERLKGVDSTLKIQPAELGDSAVYLCASSSDNRVYTFGSGTRLTVV.

The chain combines TRBV29-1 with TRBJ2-3; unclear D gene. Germline CDR1 and CDR2: SQVTM and ANQGSEA. CDR3 size: 13 residues. V lost 2 bases and J 3 bases, leaving 9 bases between the germline ends. This CDR3 is CSVEMAATDTQYF. The CDR3 bases are TGCAGCGTTGAAATGGCAGCGACAGATACGCAGTATTTT.

The CDR3 spells CSAQEEETQYF. In DNA form, the CDR3 reads TGCAGCGCTCAGGAGGAAGAGACCCAGTACTTC. J is TRBJ2-5 and V is TRBV29-1; D possibly corresponds to TRBD2 (5 bases). The V gene lost 7 bases and the J gene lost 3 bases, with 9 bases spanning the gap. This CDR3 is built from 11 residues. Per germline, CDR1 SQVTM and CDR2 ANQGSEA.

The chain is built from TRBV6-5 and TRBJ2-7; 10 bases map to TRBD1. The V and J ends lost 10 bases and 2 bases, in that order; junction bases with no gene match: 2. CDR1 and CDR2 from the germline V gene are MNHEY and SVGAGI. The CDR3 has 12 amino acids. This CDR3 reads CATGTGAYEQYF. CDR3 coding DNA: TGTGCCACCGGGACAGGGGCCTACGAGCAGTACTTC.

The CDR3 loop is CATSRDQGPYGYTF. The CDR3 coding sequence is TGTGCCACCAGCAGAGATCAGGGGCCCTATGGCTACACCTTC. The chain carries TRBV15 and TRBJ1-2; TRBD1 might be the D (6 bases). V was pared by 0 bases and J by 4 bases, with 9 bases between. Germline V gives CDR1 LNHNV, CDR2 YYDKDF (reference sequence). The CDR3 contains 14 residues. Combining the CDR3 with reference TRBV15 and TRBJ1-2 gives the whole variable domain DAMVIQNPRYQVTQFGKPVTLSCSQTLNHNVMYWYQQKSSQAPKLLFHYYDKDFNNEADTPDNFQSRRPNTSFCFLDIRSPGLGDTAMYLCATSRDQGPYGYTFGSGTRLTVV.

V and J are TRBV15 and TRBJ1-6, with D possibly being TRBD1 (5 bases). Germline lookup yields CDR1 LNHNV and CDR2 YYDKDF (reference sequence). The CDR3 is 16 residues long. V was clipped by 3 bases and J by 6 bases, with 15 bases between them. CDR3 sequence reads: CATSRRGGRGNSPLHF. CDR3 DNA sequence: TGTGCCACCAGCAGGAGAGGAGGGAGGGGTAATTCACCCCTCCACTTT.

This clone has only one observation. This chain connects TRBV18 to TRBJ1-2; D is possibly TRBD1 (6 bases). Deletions cut 3 bases from V and 3 bases from J, with 11 bases between. The CDR3 has 14 amino acids. Germline loops: CDR1 KGHSH, CDR2 LQKENI. CDR3 sequence: CASSPLEGDYGYTF. The DNA for the CDR3 is TGTGCCAGCTCACCCCTGGAGGGGGACTATGGCTACACCTTC.

The V gene is TRBV19, the J gene TRBJ2-4; the D is unclear. Trimming pared 4 bases from V and 2 bases from J, leaving 6 bases between. The germline CDR1 and CDR2 sequences are LNHDA and SQIVND (reference sequence). This CDR3 contains 13 residues. The CDR3 DNA is TGTGCCAGTAGTACCGGACCCAAAAACATTCAGTACTTC. Encoded protein: CASSTGPKNIQYF.

This clone was picked up a small number of times. The chain employs TRBV5-1 and TRBJ2-3; TRBD1 is a possible D gene (5 bases). The germline V and J ends were trimmed by 0 bases and 5 bases, with 19 bases remaining between them. The CDR3 is 17 amino acids. The germline V gene has CDR1 SGHRS and CDR2 YFSETQ. The CDR3 is CASSLGLSQGFGDTQYF. The CDR3 coding sequence is TGCGCCAGCAGCTTGGGGTTGTCGCAGGGATTTGGAGATACGCAGTATTTT.

The V call is TRBV27, the J call TRBJ1-2; D remains ambiguous. Germline CDR1 is MNHEY and CDR2 is SMNVEV (reference sequence). The CDR3 has 14 amino acids. Trimming took off 6 bases at V and 2 bases at J, with 13 bases between the two ends. The CDR3 here is CASSPPWGNYGYTF. The CDR3 DNA sequence: TGTGCCAGCAGCCCCCCGTGGGGAAACTATGGCTACACCTTC.

The gene calls are TRBV30 and TRBJ1-1; a weak D match, TRBD1 (6 bases). The CDR3 is made up of 13 amino acids. V lost 2 bases and J 5 bases, leaving 12 bases between the germline ends. Germline V gene sequence: CDR1 GTSNPN, CDR2 SVGIG (reference sequence). CDR3 protein: CAWSRSQGTEAFF. The CDR3 DNA reads TGTGCCTGGAGTCGCTCACAGGGAACTGAAGCTTTCTTT.

With respect to this clone: Within the sample, other DNA sequences also encode this same CDR3. The J gene is TRBJ1-2, the V gene TRBV2; the match to TRBD1 covers 9 bases. Trimming at V came to 8 bases and at J to 2 bases, leaving 0 bases not matched to a gene. The length of the CDR3 is 12 residues. Germline V gives CDR1 SNHLY, CDR2 FYNNEI. The CDR3 DNA sequence: TGTGCCAGCGGGACAGGGAACTATGGCTACACCTTC. It specifies CASGTGNYGYTF.

This sequence joins TRBV7-2 and TRBJ2-3; TRBD1 agrees at 9 bases. The CDR3 loop spans 15 amino acids. Germline values: CDR1 SGHTA, CDR2 FQGNSA. V shed 5 bases and J 3 bases; nucleotides not matched to a gene: 6. The CDR3 DNA reads as TGTGCCAGCAGCCCACAGGGGGCGAGGACAGATACGCAGTATTTT. Its protein product is CASSPQGARTDTQYF.

V usage is TRBV28 and J usage is TRBJ2-7; D perhaps matches TRBD1 (5 bases). Germline V lookup: CDR1 MDHEN, CDR2 SYDVKM. Trimming took 6 bases from V and 4 from J, leaving 10 bases between them. CDR3 length: 12 residues. This CDR3 is CASSYRSYEQYF. For the CDR3, the DNA is TGTGCCAGCAGCTACAGGTCATACGAGCAGTACTTC.

This clone came up a few times. The chain carries TRBV4-2 and TRBJ2-3; D perhaps matches TRBD2 (6 bases). The CDR3 spans 17 residues. V lost 2 bases and J 5 bases, leaving 20 bases between the germline ends. CDR1 and CDR2 from the germline V gene are LGHNA and YNFKEQ. In nucleotides, the CDR3 is TGTGCCAGCAGCCAACAGTTGCGGGACTCGGATGGAGATACGCAGTATTTT. Protein: CASSQQLRDSDGDTQYF.